The 26 T cell receptor beta chains below were found in one sample sequenced in a study of blood T cell repertoires in COVID-19. Here immunoSEQ multiplex PCR was the method, and the copy in TCRdb shows in-frame clones only, minus some. The data contain about 280,000 clones, less than 85% of them seen just once; the ten biggest clones take up around 2.3%. The sequencing input was PBMCs or T cells enriched from blood (not recorded which). These receptors came from a woman between 45 and 60 years old who had recovered from COVID-19.

The chain couples TRBV29-1 to TRBJ1-2, with 12 bases matching TRBD1. This CDR3 has 14 amino acids. V dropped 3 bases and J dropped 3; count of bases not matched to a gene: 2. CDR1 and CDR2 from the germline V gene are SQVTM and ANQGSEA. CDR3 sequence reads: CSVEGTGGHYGYTF. CDR3 in DNA: TGCAGCGTTGAGGGGACAGGGGGCCACTATGGCTACACCTTC. Drawing the rest from reference TRBV29-1 and TRBJ1-2, the complete variable domain is SAVISQKPSRDICQRGTSLTIQCQVDSQVTMMFWYRQQPGQSLTLIATANQGSEATYESGFVIDKFPISRPNLTFSTLTVSNMSPEDSSIYLCSVEGTGGHYGYTFGSGTRLTVV.

V and J are TRBV18 and TRBJ2-1; the match to TRBD1 covers 7 bases. Germline CDR1 KGHSH, CDR2 LQKENI. V dropped 4 bases and J dropped 4; count of bases not matched to a gene: 13. The length of the CDR3 is 17 residues. This CDR3 is CASSQKGQLLFYNEQFF. DNA of the CDR3: TGTGCCAGCTCACAAAAGGGACAGCTCCTATTTTACAATGAGCAGTTCTTC.

The rearrangement uses TRBV19 and TRBJ1-1, with TRBD1 as a possible D gene (5 bases). Germline-derived CDR1 and CDR2 are LNHDA and SQIVND (reference sequence). Trimming shortened V by 0 bases and J by 3 bases, and 17 bases separated the two germline ends. This CDR3 is 17 amino acids long. The CDR3 loop is CASSIDFRTGGYTEAFF. The CDR3 bases are TGTGCCAGTAGTATAGATTTCCGGACCGGGGGATACACTGAAGCTTTCTTT.

V is TRBV6-1 and J is TRBJ1-2; D possibly corresponds to TRBD1 (6 bases). Germline assignment: CDR1 MNHNS and CDR2 SASEGT. Trimming removed 4 bases from V and 8 bases from J, with 17 bases in between. The CDR3 is made up of 14 amino acids. For the CDR3, the DNA is TGTGCCAGCAGTGGGGGGACAAAAAGAGGCGGCTACACCTTC. It translates to CASSGGTKRGGYTF.

The V call is TRBV11-3, the J call TRBJ2-1; a possible D gene is TRBD2 (5 bases). CDR1 SGHNT and CDR2 YENEEA come from the germline V gene. The CDR3 is made up of 14 amino acids. V was shortened by 0 bases and J by 8 bases, with 11 bases between the two germline ends. CDR3: CASSLDPARDEQFF. In DNA form, the CDR3 reads TGTGCCAGCAGCTTAGATCCGGCGAGGGATGAGCAGTTCTTC.

This chain joins TRBV5-4 and TRBJ1-1, with 9 bases lining up with TRBD1. The CDR3 totals 16 residues. Unmatched junction bases numbered 13, after V lost 4 bases and J lost 6 bases. Germline-derived CDR1 and CDR2 are SGHNT and YYREEE (reference sequence). The CDR3 sequence: CASSQGTGRSFSEAFF. The DNA of the CDR3 is TGTGCCAGCAGCCAGGGGACAGGGAGAAGTTTTTCTGAAGCTTTCTTT.

The CDR3 DNA sequence: TGTGCCAGCTCACCACTCTCTAGCACAGATACGCAGTATTTT. Amino acids: CASSPLSSTDTQYF. The chain combines TRBV18 with TRBJ2-3; D is uncertain. The germline V gene encodes CDR1 KGHSH and CDR2 LQKENI. The CDR3 has 14 residues. V lost 1 base, J lost 0 bases, and 5 bases lay in between.

V and J are TRBV5-1 and TRBJ2-1, with 8 bases matching TRBD2. V lost 7 bases, J lost 1 base, and 19 bases stayed unmatched. Germline CDR1 reads SGHRS; CDR2 reads YFSETQ. This CDR3 has 19 residues. CDR3 bases: TGCGCCAGCGGGTCCCGGGGGGGCGCATCGGTGGGGTCCTACAATGAGCAGTTCTTC. Translated: CASGSRGGASVGSYNEQFF.

V usage is TRBV6-1 and J usage is TRBJ1-6, with D perhaps matching TRBD1 (5 bases). Germline CDR1 and CDR2: MNHNS and SASEGT. This CDR3 has 15 residues. V gave up 3 bases and J gave up 4 bases, with 10 bases separating them. DNA for the CDR3: TGTGCCAGCAGTGATGCGGGACTGTATAATTCACCCCTCCACTTT. Its translation is CASSDAGLYNSPLHF.

The V and J genes are TRBV6-5 and TRBJ2-3, with D maybe TRBD1 (5 bases). V lost 7 bases, J lost 3 bases, and 8 bases lay in between. The germline V gene encodes CDR1 MNHEY and CDR2 SVGAGI. The CDR3 totals 12 residues. CDR3 nucleotides: TGTGCCAGCACTCAGGGAACAGATACGCAGTATTTT. It is translated as CASTQGTDTQYF.

With regard to this clone: Other DNA sequences in the same sample also yield this CDR3. The gene calls are TRBV24-1 and TRBJ1-1; D not certain. CDR3 length equals 13 residues. CDR1 is KGHDR and CDR2 is SFDVKD in the germline V gene. Trimming took off 4 bases at V and 1 base at J, with 6 bases between the two ends. Here the CDR3 reads CATSESGNTEAFF. DNA of the CDR3: TGTGCCACCAGTGAGTCCGGGAACACTGAAGCTTTCTTT.

In this sample, this clone turned up once. V and J are TRBV30 and TRBJ1-2; 7 nucleotides match TRBD1. CDR1 GTSNPN and CDR2 SVGIG come from the germline V gene (reference sequence). This CDR3 contains 15 residues. Losses at the gene ends were 2 bases for V and 5 bases for J; bases not matched to a gene: 11. The CDR3 sequence: CAWSRPQGSVYGYTF. Written as DNA, the CDR3 is TGTGCCTGGAGTCGACCACAGGGGTCTGTTTATGGCTACACCTTC.

V is TRBV15 and J is TRBJ1-4, with D unclear. The CDR3 extends over 13 amino acids. CDR1 LNHNV and CDR2 YYDKDF come from the germline V gene (reference sequence). With 1 base removed from V and 8 bases from J, the gap between germline ends came to 8 bases. The CDR3 spells CATSRGSGEKLFF. In nucleotides, the CDR3 is TGTGCCACCAGCAGAGGATCGGGGGAAAAACTGTTTTTT.

The chain joins TRBV18 to TRBJ2-2, with D perhaps matching TRBD1 (5 bases). CDR1 KGHSH and CDR2 LQKENI come from the germline V gene. V shed 6 bases and J shed 1 base, with 6 bases lying between them. The CDR3 has 13 residues. CDR3 DNA: TGTGCCAGCTCTGGACAGAACACCGGGGAGCTGTTTTTT. As protein: CASSGQNTGELFF.

The chain uses TRBV9 and TRBJ2-3; TRBD2 matches at 15 bases. Trimming took 4 bases from V and 4 from J; bases not matched to a gene: 4. This CDR3 spans 16 amino acids. The germline CDR1 and CDR2 sequences are SGDLS and YYNGEE. This chain's CDR3 is CASSPGLAGGPDTQYF. The DNA for the CDR3 is TGTGCCAGCAGCCCAGGACTAGCGGGGGGGCCAGATACGCAGTATTTT.

The J gene is TRBJ2-2, the V gene TRBV5-4, with 11 bases lining up with TRBD1. CDR1 SGHNT and CDR2 YYREEE come from the germline V gene (reference sequence). Losses at the gene ends were 3 bases for V and 6 bases for J; bases not matched to a gene: 4. The CDR3 is 15 residues long. As DNA, the CDR3 is TGTGCCAGCAGCTACCGGGACAGGGGGGCCGGGGAGCTGTTTTTT. Translating it yields CASSYRDRGAGELFF. The variable domain in full, completed from reference TRBV5-4 and TRBJ2-2, reads ETGVTQSPTHLIKTRGQQVTLRCSSQSGHNTVSWYQQALGQGPQFIFQYYREEENGRGNFPPRFSGLQFPNYSSELNVNALELDDSALYLCASSYRDRGAGELFFGEGSRLTVL.

The CDR3 region has the DNA TGTGCCAGCAGTTACTCGATTGGTCTTGGCGGGGGGCCGGACTACGAGCAGTACTTC. Encoded protein: CASSYSIGLGGGPDYEQYF. The rearrangement uses TRBV6-2 or TRBV6-3 and TRBJ2-7, with 8 nucleotides matching TRBD2. Germline CDR1 and CDR2: MNHEY and SVGEGT. CDR3 size: 19 residues. V shed 0 bases, J shed 3 bases, and the junction held 16 bases outside the gene matches.

CDR3 amino acids: CASSSPRVRVVSPLHF. The CDR3 DNA follows: TGTGCCAGCAGTTCACCCCGTGTCAGGGTGGTTTCACCCCTCCACTTT. The rearrangement links TRBV6-5 to TRBJ1-6; possibly TRBD1 for D (5 bases). The germline V gene encodes CDR1 MNHEY and CDR2 SVGAGI. V lost 4 bases to trimming and J lost 9 bases, with 19 bases between them. The CDR3 has 16 residues.

This chain links TRBV4-1 with TRBJ1-5; D remains unclear. CDR1 MGHRA and CDR2 YSYEKL come from the germline V gene. There are 18 residues in the CDR3. Between the trimmed V and J ends, which lost 0 bases and 0 bases, there was a span of 15 bases. The CDR3 DNA sequence: TGCGCCAGCAGCCAAGAACCCGGAGTGGCGGATAGCAATCAGCCCCAGCATTTT. Translation gives CASSQEPGVADSNQPQHF.

The genes are TRBV6-1 and TRBJ1-2; perhaps TRBD1 as D (6 bases). Trimming stripped 6 bases from V and 10 bases from J, with 15 bases between. CDR1 and CDR2 from the germline V gene are MNHNS and SASEGT. The CDR3 contains 12 residues. Written as DNA, the CDR3 is TGTGCCAGCAGCCCCTGGGGGCGCGCCTACACCTTC. This translates into CASSPWGRAYTF.

The chain couples TRBV3-1 (or the pseudogene TRBV3-2) to TRBJ1-4, with D perhaps TRBD1 (6 bases). The germline V and J ends were trimmed by 2 bases and 5 bases, with 9 bases remaining between them. The CDR3 covers 14 residues. Germline V gene lookup returns CDR1 LGHDT and CDR2 YNNKEL (reference sequence). The CDR3 is CASSQRTDNEKLFF. The CDR3 bases are TGTGCCAGCAGCCAACGGACAGACAATGAAAAACTGTTTTTT.

The V and J genes are TRBV7-9 and TRBJ1-1; D unresolved. Germline V gives CDR1 SEHNR, CDR2 FQNEAQ (reference sequence). This CDR3 has 15 amino acids. V shed 3 bases and J shed 1 base, with 12 bases lying between them. CDR3 sequence: CASSFAPGENTEAFF. CDR3 DNA: TGTGCCAGCAGCTTCGCGCCGGGAGAGAACACTGAAGCTTTCTTT.

CDR3 sequence reads: CSVKTGYSYEQYF. CDR3 DNA: TGCAGCGTTAAGACAGGCTATTCCTACGAGCAGTACTTC. The chain recombines TRBV29-1 with TRBJ2-7; perhaps TRBD1 as D (6 bases). V was pared by 5 bases and J by 1 base, with 12 bases between. This CDR3 region has 13 residues. The germline V gene encodes CDR1 SQVTM and CDR2 ANQGSEA.

The chain combines TRBV3-1 (or the pseudogene TRBV3-2) with TRBJ1-5; D uncertain. The CDR3 runs 12 residues. Trimming stripped 5 bases from V and 6 bases from J, with 8 bases between. CDR1 and CDR2 (germline): LGHDT, YNNKEL (reference sequence). The CDR3 loop reads CASSSPGQPQHF. The CDR3 DNA follows: TGTGCCAGCAGCAGCCCGGGTCAGCCCCAGCATTTT.

The sample holds many counts of this clone. V gene TRBV14 combines with J gene TRBJ1-3, with D possibly being TRBD1 (5 bases). From germline, CDR1 is SGHDN and CDR2 FVKESK. CDR3 length: 14 amino acids. V gave up 4 bases and J gave up 0 bases, with 7 bases separating them. The CDR3 protein is CASSPGHSGNTIYF. CDR3 in DNA: TGTGCCAGCAGCCCCGGACACTCTGGAAACACCATATATTTT. Supplemented by reference TRBV14 and TRBJ1-3, the full variable domain reads EAGVTQFPSHSVIEKGQTVTLRCDPISGHDNLYWYRRVMGKEIKFLLHFVKESKQDESGMPNNRFLAERTGGTYSTLKVQPAELEDSGVYFCASSPGHSGNTIYFGEGSWLTVV.

This clone was recorded only once. The rearrangement links TRBV29-1 to TRBJ2-2; 9 nucleotides match TRBD2. The V and J ends lost 6 bases and 9 bases, in that order; junction bases with no gene match: 17. The CDR3 length is 16 residues. Germline V gene sequence: CDR1 SQVTM, CDR2 ANQGSEA. CDR3 in amino acids: CSVSSGRLDPPRELFF. The CDR3 DNA follows: TGCAGCGTCTCGAGCGGGAGGCTCGACCCTCCCCGGGAGCTGTTTTTT.